Ten or more counts support the clone carrying this T cell receptor beta chain. Noted time point: technical triplicate 3. The method for making cDNA was 5'RACE, and it used 10-nucleotide random UMIs. TCRdb processed the 5' RACE reads anew with MiXCR; each CDR3 protein has one entry. The top ten clones hold less than 5.5% of a sample with 25,000 to 35,000 distinct CDR3 sequences, roughly a sixth of them seen once. The CDR3 totals 16 residues. Germline V gene data show CDR1 as SGHRS and CDR2 as YFSETQ. J was trimmed by 0 bases and V by 0 bases; bases with no gene match: 3. The data derive from a study of neurological immune-mediated disorders.

This TCR was sampled from a female donor with HTLV-1-associated myelopathy (HAM/TSP). The V gene is TRBV5-1, the J gene TRBJ1-3; 7 nucleotides line up with TRBD1. Source material: CD4+ T cells from blood. CDR3 loop: CASSLGDRSSGNTIYF. The CDR3, as DNA: TGCGCCAGCAGCTTGGGGGACAGAAGCTCTGGAAACACCATATATTTT. Filled out from reference TRBV5-1 and TRBJ1-3, the complete variable domain reads KAGVTQTPRYLIKTRGQQVTLSCSPISGHRSVSWYQQTPGQGLQFLFEYFSETQRNKGNFPGRFSGRQFSNSRSEMNVSTLELGDSALYLCASSLGDRSSGNTIYFGEGSWLTVV.